Listed below are T cell receptor beta chains from one sample, sequenced in a study of T-cell reconstitution after alpha-beta-depleted transplantation in children. TCRdb independently ran MiXCR on the PCR reads; one entry per CDR3 protein. Here the sample spans about 200,000 distinct CDR3 sequences, about 6.6% being singletons. The material was PBMCs, obtained before TCRalphabeta/CD19-depleted stem cell transplant. The receptors here all came from a boy aged 2 to 10 with acute lymphoblastic leukemia, due to receive a stem cell transplant. Each CDR3 is given with its conserved first and last residue. A D gene is named only where the DNA matches it firmly. Size is stated for part of the rows, as once, few or many counts, or as a class when the clone is expanded.

>many|TRBJ2-3|-|TRBV5-6
CASGRGTQYF
TGTGCCAGCGGCAGGGGAACGCAGTATTTT
>few|TRBJ2-3|-|TRBV28
CASSFRKGNLFGTQYF
TGTGCCAGCAGTTTCCGAAAGGGAAACCTCTTCGGGACGCAGTATTTT
>few|TRBJ1-4|TRBD1|TRBV7-2
CASSPNSGTAHEKLFF
TGTGCCAGCAGCCCTAACTCCGGGACAGCCCATGAAAAACTGTTTTTT
>-|TRBJ2-2|TRBD1|TRBV25-1
CASSAYEQGDTGELFF
TGTGCCAGCAGTGCATACGAACAGGGGGATACCGGGGAGCTGTTTTTT
>many|TRBJ2-2|-|TRBV20-1
CSAMSATNTGELFF
TGCAGTGCGATGAGCGCGACGAACACCGGGGAGCTGTTTTTT
>-|TRBJ1-5|-|TRBV5-6
CASSLGTTGQPQHF
TGTGCCAGCAGCTTGGGCACTACGGGCCAGCCCCAGCATTTT
>many|TRBJ2-7|TRBD2|TRBV7-2
CASSRFQAGVNSYEQYF
TGTGCCAGCAGCAGATTTCAAGCGGGAGTAAACTCCTACGAGCAGTACTTC
>few|TRBJ2-5|-|TRBV7-8
CAISSRSQETQYF
TGTGCCATAAGTAGTCGGTCGCAAGAGACCCAGTACTTC
>few|TRBJ2-5|TRBD2|TRBV4-3
CASSQVLAGGPEQETQYF
TGCGCCAGCAGCCAAGTGCTAGCGGGGGGGCCGGAGCAAGAGACCCAGTACTTC
>many|TRBJ2-7|TRBD2|TRBV20-1
CSAGGGTSGAIYEQYF
TGCAGTGCAGGGGGAGGGACTAGCGGGGCGATCTACGAGCAGTACTTC
>-|TRBJ2-3|-|TRBV18
CASSSVTEGTDTQYF
TGTGCCAGCTCATCCGTGACCGAAGGGACAGATACGCAGTATTTT
>many|TRBJ2-7|-|TRBV28
CASSFGWEQYF
TGTGCCAGCAGTTTTGGGTGGGAGCAGTACTTC
>many|TRBJ2-3|-|TRBV2
CASIRSPDTYHSTDTQYF
TGTGCCAGCATCCGAAGCCCGGACACGTACCATAGCACAGATACGCAGTATTTT
>-|TRBJ1-2|TRBD1|TRBV7-2
CASSSEGQIYGYTF
TGTGCCAGCAGCTCAGAGGGACAGATTTATGGCTACACCTTC
>-|TRBJ1-1|-|TRBV7-9
CASSSGGSVTEAFF
TGTGCCAGCAGCTCGGGGGGGTCCGTTACTGAAGCTTTCTTT
>many|TRBJ2-1|TRBD1|TRBV7-2
CASSRDRARNNEQFF
TGTGCCAGCAGCCGGGACAGAGCCCGGAACAATGAGCAGTTCTTC
>-|TRBJ1-1|-|TRBV3-1
CASSHLTAWNTEAFF
TGTGCCAGCAGCCATCTTACAGCTTGGAACACTGAAGCTTTCTTT
>many|TRBJ2-1|-|TRBV3-1
CASSQDGKNNEQFF
TGTGCCAGCAGCCAAGATGGAAAAAACAATGAGCAGTTCTTC
>few|TRBJ1-5|TRBD1|TRBV7-2
CASSLADRVTPNQPQHF
TGTGCCAGCAGCTTAGCAGACAGGGTGACCCCCAATCAGCCCCAGCATTTT
>-|TRBJ1-2|TRBD1|TRBV20-1
CSARDIRDRGYGYTF
TGCAGTGCTAGAGATATCCGGGACAGGGGATATGGCTACACCTTC
>few|TRBJ2-3|TRBD2|TRBV10-2
CASTGGPADTQYF
TGCGCCAGCACGGGGGGGCCGGCAGATACGCAGTATTTT
>-|TRBJ2-7|-|TRBV11-2
CASSFGLGFEQYF
TGTGCCAGCAGCTTTGGGTTGGGATTCGAGCAGTACTTC
>many|TRBJ2-3|-|TRBV7-2
CASSRFREDTQYF
TGTGCCAGCAGCCGGTTCAGGGAAGATACGCAGTATTTT
>-|TRBJ1-5|-|TRBV18
CASSPGYNQPQHF
TGTGCCAGCTCACCAGGGTACAATCAGCCCCAGCATTTT
>few|TRBJ2-7|TRBD2|TRBV20-1
CSARELLAGAYEQYF
TGCAGTGCTAGAGAGCTACTAGCGGGAGCTTACGAGCAGTACTTC
>many|TRBJ2-3|TRBD1|TRBV6-5
CASSYATGGTDTQYF
TGTGCCAGCAGTTACGCGACAGGGGGCACAGATACGCAGTATTTT
>many|TRBJ2-5|TRBD2|TRBV7-7
CASGPGTDQETQYF
TGTGCTAGCGGGCCAGGGACCGATCAAGAGACCCAGTACTTC
>many|TRBJ2-3|TRBD2|TRBV20-1
CSARAGGILSTDTQYF
TGCAGTGCTAGAGCCGGGGGGATCCTTAGCACAGATACGCAGTATTTT